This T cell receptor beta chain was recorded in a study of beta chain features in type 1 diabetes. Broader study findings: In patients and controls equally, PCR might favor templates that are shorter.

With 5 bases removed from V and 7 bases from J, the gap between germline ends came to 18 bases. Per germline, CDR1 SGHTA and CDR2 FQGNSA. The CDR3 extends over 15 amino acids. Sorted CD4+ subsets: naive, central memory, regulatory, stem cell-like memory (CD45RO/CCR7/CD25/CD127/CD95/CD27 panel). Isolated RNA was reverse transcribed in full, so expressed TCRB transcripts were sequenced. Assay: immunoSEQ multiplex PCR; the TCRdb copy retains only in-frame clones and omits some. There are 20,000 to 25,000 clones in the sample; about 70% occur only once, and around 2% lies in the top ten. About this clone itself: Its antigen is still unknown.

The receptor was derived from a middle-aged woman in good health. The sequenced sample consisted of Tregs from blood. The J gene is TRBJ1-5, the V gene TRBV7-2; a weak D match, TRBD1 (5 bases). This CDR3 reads CASSPGGGFRQPQHF. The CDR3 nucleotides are TGTGCCAGCAGCCCTGGGGGGGGGTTTAGGCAGCCCCAGCATTTT.